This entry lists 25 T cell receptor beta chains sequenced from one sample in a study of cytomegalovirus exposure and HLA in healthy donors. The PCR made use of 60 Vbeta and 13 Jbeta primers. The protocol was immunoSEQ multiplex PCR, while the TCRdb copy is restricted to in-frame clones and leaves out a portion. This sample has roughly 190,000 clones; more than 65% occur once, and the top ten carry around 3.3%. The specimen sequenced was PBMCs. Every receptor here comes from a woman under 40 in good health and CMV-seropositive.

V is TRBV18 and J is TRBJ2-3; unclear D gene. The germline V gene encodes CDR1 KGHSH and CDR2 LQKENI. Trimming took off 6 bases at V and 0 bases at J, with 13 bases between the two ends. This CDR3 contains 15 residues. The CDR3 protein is CASSPTLTSTDTQYF. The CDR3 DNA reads TGTGCCAGCTCGCCTACTCTAACTAGCACAGATACGCAGTATTTT.

The CDR3: CASTRTSGSYEQYF. The CDR3 bases are TGTGCCAGCACCCGGACTAGCGGTTCTTACGAGCAGTACTTC. The J gene is TRBJ2-7, the V gene TRBV28, with 10 bases lining up with TRBD2. Germline V gene data show CDR1 as MDHEN and CDR2 as SYDVKM. V lost 7 bases to trimming and J lost 4 bases; unmatched junction nucleotides: 7. The CDR3 is made up of 14 amino acids.

The CDR3 region has the DNA TGTGCCAGCAGACTAACAGAAGGGGGCGCTCGGGAAAAACTGTTTTTT. Protein product: CASRLTEGGAREKLFF. The chain employs TRBV2 and TRBJ1-4, with 7 nucleotides matching TRBD1. Germline-derived CDR1 and CDR2 are SNHLY and FYNNEI. This CDR3 has 16 residues. The ends lost 6 bases at V and 8 bases at J; junction bases unmatched: 15.

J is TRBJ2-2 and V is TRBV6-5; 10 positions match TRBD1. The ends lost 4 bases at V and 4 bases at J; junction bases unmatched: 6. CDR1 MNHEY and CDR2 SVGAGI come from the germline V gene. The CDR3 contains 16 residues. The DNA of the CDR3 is TGTGCCAGCAGTTCTGGACAGGGGGTTAGCACCGGGGAGCTGTTTTTT. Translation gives CASSSGQGVSTGELFF.

Here the CDR3 reads CASSLGGAQNDNSPLHF. As DNA, the CDR3 is TGTGCCAGCAGCTTGGGCGGGGCCCAAAATGATAATTCACCCCTCCACTTT. This chain uses TRBV5-4 with TRBJ1-6; D is perhaps TRBD1 (5 bases). Germline CDR1 reads SGHNT; CDR2 reads YYREEE (reference sequence). The CDR3 runs 17 residues. The V gene lost 0 bases and the J gene lost 5 bases, with 15 bases spanning the gap.

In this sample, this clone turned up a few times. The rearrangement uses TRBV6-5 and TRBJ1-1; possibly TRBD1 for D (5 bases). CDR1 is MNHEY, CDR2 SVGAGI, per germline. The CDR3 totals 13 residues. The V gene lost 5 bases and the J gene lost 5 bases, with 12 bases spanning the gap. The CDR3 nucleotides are TGTGCCAGCAGTGAAGGGGCGGAAACTGAAGCTTTCTTT. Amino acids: CASSEGAETEAFF.

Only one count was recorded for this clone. The chain's CDR3 is CASSYSGGGTDTQYF. CDR3 nucleotides: TGTGCCAGCAGTTACTCGGGCGGGGGCACAGATACGCAGTATTTT. The chain links TRBV6-5 to TRBJ2-3; D might be TRBD2 (6 bases). This CDR3 spans 15 amino acids. Per the germline V gene, CDR1 is MNHEY and CDR2 is SVGAGI. V was pared by 0 bases and J by 1 base, with 8 bases between.

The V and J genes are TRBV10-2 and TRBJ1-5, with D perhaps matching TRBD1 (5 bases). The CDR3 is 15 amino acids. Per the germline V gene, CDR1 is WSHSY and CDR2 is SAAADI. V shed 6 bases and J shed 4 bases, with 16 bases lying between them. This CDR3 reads CASSPGGLANQPQHF. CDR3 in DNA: TGCGCCAGCAGCCCGGGGGGTTTAGCAAATCAGCCCCAGCATTTT.

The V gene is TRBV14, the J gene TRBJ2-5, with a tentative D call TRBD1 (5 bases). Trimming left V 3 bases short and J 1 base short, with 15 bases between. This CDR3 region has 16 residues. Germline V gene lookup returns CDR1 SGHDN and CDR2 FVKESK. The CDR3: CASSQTVRQIQETQYF. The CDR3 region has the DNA TGTGCCAGCAGCCAGACAGTAAGACAGATCCAAGAGACCCAGTACTTC.

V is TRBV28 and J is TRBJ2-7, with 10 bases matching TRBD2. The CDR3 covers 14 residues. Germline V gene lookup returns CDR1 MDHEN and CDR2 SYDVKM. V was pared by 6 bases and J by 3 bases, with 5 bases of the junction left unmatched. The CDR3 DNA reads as TGTGCCAGCAGCCGGACTAGCGGTGGCTACGAGCAGTACTTC. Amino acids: CASSRTSGGYEQYF.

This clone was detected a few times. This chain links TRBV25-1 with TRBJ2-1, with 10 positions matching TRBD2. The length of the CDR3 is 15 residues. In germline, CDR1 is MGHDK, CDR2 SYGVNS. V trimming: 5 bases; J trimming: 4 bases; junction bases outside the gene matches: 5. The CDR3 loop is CASSTGTSEYNEQFF. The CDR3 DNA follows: TGTGCCAGCAGTACCGGGACTAGCGAGTACAATGAGCAGTTCTTC.

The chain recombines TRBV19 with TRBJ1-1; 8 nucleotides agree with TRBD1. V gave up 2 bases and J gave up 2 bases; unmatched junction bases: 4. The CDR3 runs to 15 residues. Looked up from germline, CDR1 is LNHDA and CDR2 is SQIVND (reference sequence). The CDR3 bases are TGTGCCAGTAGTATAAACAGGGGGGACAACACTGAAGCTTTCTTT. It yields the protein CASSINRGDNTEAFF.

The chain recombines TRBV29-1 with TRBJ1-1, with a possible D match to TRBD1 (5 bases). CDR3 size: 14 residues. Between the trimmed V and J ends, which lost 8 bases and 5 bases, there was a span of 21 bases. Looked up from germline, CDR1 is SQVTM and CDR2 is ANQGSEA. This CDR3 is CSLSTQGMGTEAFF. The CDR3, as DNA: TGCAGCTTATCAACCCAGGGCATGGGGACTGAAGCTTTCTTT.

The CDR3 is CASSTGLAIRNEQFF. The CDR3 nucleotides are TGTGCCAGTAGTACTGGACTAGCGATCCGCAATGAGCAGTTCTTC. V gene TRBV19 combines with J gene TRBJ2-1; 9 nucleotides align to TRBD2. The CDR3 sequence is 15 residues long. Germline trimming cut 4 bases from V and 6 bases from J; bases unmatched to any gene: 7. The V gene's germline CDR1 is LNHDA and CDR2 SQIVND (reference sequence). Variable domain in full (rest from reference TRBV19 and TRBJ2-1): DGGITQSPKYLFRKEGQNVTLSCEQNLNHDAMYWYRQDPGQGLRLIYYSQIVNDFQKGDIAEGYSVSREKKESFPLTVTSAQKNPTAFYLCASSTGLAIRNEQFFGPGTRLTVL.

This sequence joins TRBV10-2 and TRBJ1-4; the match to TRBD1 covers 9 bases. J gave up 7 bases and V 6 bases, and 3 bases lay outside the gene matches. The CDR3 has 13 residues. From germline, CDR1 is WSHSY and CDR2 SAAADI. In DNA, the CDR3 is TGCGCCAGCAGACAGGGGGCCGTTGAAAAACTGTTTTTT. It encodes CASRQGAVEKLFF.

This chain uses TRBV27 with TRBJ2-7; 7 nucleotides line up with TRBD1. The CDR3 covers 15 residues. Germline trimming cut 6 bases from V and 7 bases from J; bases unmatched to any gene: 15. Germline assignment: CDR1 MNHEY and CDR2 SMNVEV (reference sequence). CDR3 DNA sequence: TGTGCCAGCAGACCCCAGGGGGACAATCGACCGGAGCAGTACTTC. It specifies CASRPQGDNRPEQYF.

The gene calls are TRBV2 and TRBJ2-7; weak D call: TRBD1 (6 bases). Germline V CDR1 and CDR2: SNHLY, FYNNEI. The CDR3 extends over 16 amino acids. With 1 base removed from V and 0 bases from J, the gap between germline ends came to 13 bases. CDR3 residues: CASSEEGHLDSYEQYF. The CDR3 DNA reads TGTGCCAGCAGTGAAGAGGGACACCTCGACTCCTACGAGCAGTACTTC.

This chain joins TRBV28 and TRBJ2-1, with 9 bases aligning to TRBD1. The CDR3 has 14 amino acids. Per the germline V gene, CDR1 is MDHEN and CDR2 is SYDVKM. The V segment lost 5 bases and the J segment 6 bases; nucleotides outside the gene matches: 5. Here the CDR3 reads CASSVGQGPNEQFF. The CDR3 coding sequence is TGTGCCAGCAGTGTAGGACAGGGGCCCAATGAGCAGTTCTTC.

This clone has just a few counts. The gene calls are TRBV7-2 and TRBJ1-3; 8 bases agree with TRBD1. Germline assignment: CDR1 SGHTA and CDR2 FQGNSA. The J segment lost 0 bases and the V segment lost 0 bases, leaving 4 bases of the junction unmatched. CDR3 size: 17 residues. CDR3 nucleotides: TGTGCCAGCAGCTTAGCCTCAGGGGGCACCTCTGGAAACACCATATATTTT. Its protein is CASSLASGGTSGNTIYF.

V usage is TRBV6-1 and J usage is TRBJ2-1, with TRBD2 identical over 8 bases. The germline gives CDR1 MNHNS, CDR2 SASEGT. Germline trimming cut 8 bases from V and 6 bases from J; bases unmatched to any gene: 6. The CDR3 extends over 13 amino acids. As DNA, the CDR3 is TGTGCCAGCCTCGGGACTAGAGGCAATGAGCAGTTCTTC. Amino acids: CASLGTRGNEQFF.

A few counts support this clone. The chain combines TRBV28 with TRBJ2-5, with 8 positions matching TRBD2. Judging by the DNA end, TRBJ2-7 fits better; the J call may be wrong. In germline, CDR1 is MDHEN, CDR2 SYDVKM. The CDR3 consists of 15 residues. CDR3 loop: CASSLTTSGSYEQYF. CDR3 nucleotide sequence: TGTGCCAGCAGTTTAACTACTAGCGGTTCCTACGAGCAGTACTTC.

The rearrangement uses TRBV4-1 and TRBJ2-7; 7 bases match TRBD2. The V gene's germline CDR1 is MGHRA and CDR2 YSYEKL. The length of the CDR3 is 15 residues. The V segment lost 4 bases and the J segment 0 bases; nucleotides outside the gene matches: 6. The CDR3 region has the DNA TGCGCCAGCAGCCTTCGACTAGCAAGCTCCTACGAGCAGTACTTC. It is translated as CASSLRLASSYEQYF.

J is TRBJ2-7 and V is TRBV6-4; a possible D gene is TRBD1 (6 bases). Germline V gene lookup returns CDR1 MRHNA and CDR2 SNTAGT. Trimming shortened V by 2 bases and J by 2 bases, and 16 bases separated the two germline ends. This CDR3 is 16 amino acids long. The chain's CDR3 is CASSDPNRDLTYEQYF. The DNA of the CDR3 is TGTGCCAGCAGTGACCCAAACAGGGATTTAACCTACGAGCAGTACTTC.

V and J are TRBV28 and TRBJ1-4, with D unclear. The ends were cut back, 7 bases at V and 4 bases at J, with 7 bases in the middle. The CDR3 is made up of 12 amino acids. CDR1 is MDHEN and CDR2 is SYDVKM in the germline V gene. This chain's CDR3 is CASTSGNEKLFF. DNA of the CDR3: TGTGCCAGCACCTCGGGTAATGAAAAACTGTTTTTT.

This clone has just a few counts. The DNA for the CDR3 is TGTGCCAGCAGCTTAGCTAGCGGGACGGGTGAGCAGTTCTTC. Residues: CASSLASGTGEQFF. The chain couples TRBV7-8 to TRBJ2-1, with 8 bases lining up with TRBD2. The CDR3 sequence is 14 residues long. V lost 0 bases, J lost 9 bases, and 4 bases stayed unmatched. The V gene's germline CDR1 is SGHVS and CDR2 FQNEAQ.